This TCR beta chain appears in the sequencing data of a study of Graves' ophthalmopathy and Graves' hyperthyroidism. Looking at the study overall: No progression to ophthalmopathy over 18 months defined stable hyperthyroidism.

The CDR3 totals 14 residues. With 1 base clipped from V and 8 bases from J, the junction kept 7 bases outside the gene matches. Germline CDR1 reads LGHNA; CDR2 reads YSLEER. Overall study findings and caveats: Blood repertoires reportedly contained most expanded thyroid clonotypes above 0.001 frequency. Classification of ophthalmopathy versus stable hyperthyroidism by a 13-signature model yielded 85% to 90% sensitivity and 65% to 83% specificity.

RNA served as the template for amplifying TCR beta CDR3 regions. Following a first-round RT-PCR that used HTBI primers, a second-round multiplex PCR was carried out. A single record per CDR3 protein comes from TCRdb applying MiXCR to the multiplex PCR reads. The sample lists about 1.2 million distinct CDR3 sequences; about two fifths were seen once. As to this clonotype: Its cognate antigen is unknown.

The gene calls are TRBV4-3 and TRBJ1-1; 7 bases are shared with TRBD1. The specimen was peripheral blood or thyroid tissue (not recorded which). This clonotype was obtained from an adult man with Graves' hyperthyroidism. Written as DNA, the CDR3 is TGCGCCAGCAGCCAAGGGGGGCAACAGGGGGAAGCTTTCTTT. Protein sequence: CASSQGGQQGEAFF.